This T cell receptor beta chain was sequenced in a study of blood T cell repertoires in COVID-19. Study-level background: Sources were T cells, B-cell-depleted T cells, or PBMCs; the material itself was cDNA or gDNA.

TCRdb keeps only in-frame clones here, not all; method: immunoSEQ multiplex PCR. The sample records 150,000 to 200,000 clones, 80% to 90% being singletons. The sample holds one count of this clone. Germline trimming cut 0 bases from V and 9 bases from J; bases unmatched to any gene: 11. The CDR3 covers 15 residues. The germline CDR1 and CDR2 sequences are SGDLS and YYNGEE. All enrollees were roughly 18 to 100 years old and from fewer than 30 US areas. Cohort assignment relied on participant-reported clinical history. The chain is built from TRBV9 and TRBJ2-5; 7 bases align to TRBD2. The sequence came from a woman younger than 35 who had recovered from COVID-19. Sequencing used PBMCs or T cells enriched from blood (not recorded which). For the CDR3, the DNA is TGTGCCAGCAGCGTAGCCCCCACTCGGGGGGTGGCCCAGTACTTC. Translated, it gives CASSVAPTRGVAQYF.